A selection of T cell receptor beta chains follows, all from one sample in a study of T cell changes during pregnancy in multiple sclerosis. Profiled with immunoSEQ multiplex PCR; TCRdb holds only in-frame clones, not every one. This sample carries 55,000 to 95,000 clones, around nine tenths of them seen once, and the ten largest clones take 2.1%. The sequenced sample was peripheral blood, obtained in the second trimester of pregnancy. All receptors derive from a female donor in good health, enrolled as a control in a pregnancy study. The CDR3 runs from the conserved cysteine through the conserved F or W. D genes are given only for firm matches.

d_call: TRBD1
v_call: TRBV9
j_call: TRBJ2-1
cdr3_nt: TGTGCCAGCAGCGCAACCGGGACAGGGGCCTACAATGAGCAGTTCTTC
cdr3_aa: CASSATGTGAYNEQFF

d_call: .
v_call: TRBV6-5
j_call: TRBJ1-2
cdr3_nt: TGTGCCAGCAGTTACAGCTCTTTCCCCTCACACTATGGCTACACCTTC
cdr3_aa: CASSYSSFPSHYGYTF

d_call: .
v_call: TRBV7-9
j_call: TRBJ1-5
cdr3_nt: TGTGCCAGCAGGAAACAGGGCAGCAATCAGCCCCAGCATTTT
cdr3_aa: CASRKQGSNQPQHF

d_call: .
v_call: TRBV4-3
j_call: TRBJ1-1
cdr3_nt: TGCGCCAGCAGCCAATATGGGGGCCCTGAAGCTTTCTTT
cdr3_aa: CASSQYGGPEAFF

d_call: .
v_call: TRBV15
j_call: TRBJ2-7
cdr3_nt: TGTGCCACCAGCAGAGGGGTCGTGGGGGCGGGTGAGCAGTACTTC
cdr3_aa: CATSRGVVGAGEQYF

d_call: .
v_call: TRBV28
j_call: TRBJ1-1
cdr3_nt: TGTGCCAGCACTCCGGACAGATTAGAAGCTTTCTTT
cdr3_aa: CASTPDRLEAFF

d_call: .
v_call: TRBV11-2
j_call: TRBJ2-3
cdr3_nt: TGTGCCAGCAGCTTAGTTCAGGGCGCAGATACGCAGTATTTT
cdr3_aa: CASSLVQGADTQYF

d_call: TRBD1
v_call: TRBV2
j_call: TRBJ2-7
cdr3_nt: TGTGCCAGTGACAGGGGTGGTGGCGAGCAGTACTTC
cdr3_aa: CASDRGGGEQYF

d_call: .
v_call: TRBV27
j_call: TRBJ2-1
cdr3_nt: TGTGCCAGCAGTTTAGGACTAAGCTACAATGAGCAGTTCTTC
cdr3_aa: CASSLGLSYNEQFF

d_call: .
v_call: TRBV5-6
j_call: TRBJ2-1
cdr3_nt: TGTGCCAGCAGCTTGAAGCTAAAGAGCTCCTACAATGAGCAGTTCTTC
cdr3_aa: CASSLKLKSSYNEQFF

d_call: .
v_call: TRBV25-1
j_call: TRBJ1-1
cdr3_nt: TGTGCCAGCAGTGCGGGGACAGAAGCTTTCTTT
cdr3_aa: CASSAGTEAFF